The text below deals with one T cell receptor beta chain. This CDR3 comprises 13 residues. The germline gives CDR1 LNHNV, CDR2 YYDKDF (reference sequence). V was cut by 4 bases and J by 5 bases, with 11 bases left in between. This sample was included in a study of blood T cell repertoires in COVID-19. The wider study: Acute-phase and convalescent COVID-19 samples originated in the United States, Italy and Spain. The analysed material was cDNA or gDNA that came from T cells, B-cell-depleted T cells, or PBMCs.

Generated by immunoSEQ multiplex PCR, the TCRdb table keeps only in-frame clones and is missing some. The sample shows about 43,000 clones, around 87% of them seen only once. The sample was peripheral blood. This TCR was recovered from a middle-aged man with COVID-19, enrolled during active disease. The chain joins TRBV15 to TRBJ2-5, with D possibly TRBD2 on 5 matching bases. In DNA form, the CDR3 reads TGTGCCACCAGCAACCTAGCTGAGGAGACCCAGTACTTC. Amino acid sequence: CATSNLAEETQYF.